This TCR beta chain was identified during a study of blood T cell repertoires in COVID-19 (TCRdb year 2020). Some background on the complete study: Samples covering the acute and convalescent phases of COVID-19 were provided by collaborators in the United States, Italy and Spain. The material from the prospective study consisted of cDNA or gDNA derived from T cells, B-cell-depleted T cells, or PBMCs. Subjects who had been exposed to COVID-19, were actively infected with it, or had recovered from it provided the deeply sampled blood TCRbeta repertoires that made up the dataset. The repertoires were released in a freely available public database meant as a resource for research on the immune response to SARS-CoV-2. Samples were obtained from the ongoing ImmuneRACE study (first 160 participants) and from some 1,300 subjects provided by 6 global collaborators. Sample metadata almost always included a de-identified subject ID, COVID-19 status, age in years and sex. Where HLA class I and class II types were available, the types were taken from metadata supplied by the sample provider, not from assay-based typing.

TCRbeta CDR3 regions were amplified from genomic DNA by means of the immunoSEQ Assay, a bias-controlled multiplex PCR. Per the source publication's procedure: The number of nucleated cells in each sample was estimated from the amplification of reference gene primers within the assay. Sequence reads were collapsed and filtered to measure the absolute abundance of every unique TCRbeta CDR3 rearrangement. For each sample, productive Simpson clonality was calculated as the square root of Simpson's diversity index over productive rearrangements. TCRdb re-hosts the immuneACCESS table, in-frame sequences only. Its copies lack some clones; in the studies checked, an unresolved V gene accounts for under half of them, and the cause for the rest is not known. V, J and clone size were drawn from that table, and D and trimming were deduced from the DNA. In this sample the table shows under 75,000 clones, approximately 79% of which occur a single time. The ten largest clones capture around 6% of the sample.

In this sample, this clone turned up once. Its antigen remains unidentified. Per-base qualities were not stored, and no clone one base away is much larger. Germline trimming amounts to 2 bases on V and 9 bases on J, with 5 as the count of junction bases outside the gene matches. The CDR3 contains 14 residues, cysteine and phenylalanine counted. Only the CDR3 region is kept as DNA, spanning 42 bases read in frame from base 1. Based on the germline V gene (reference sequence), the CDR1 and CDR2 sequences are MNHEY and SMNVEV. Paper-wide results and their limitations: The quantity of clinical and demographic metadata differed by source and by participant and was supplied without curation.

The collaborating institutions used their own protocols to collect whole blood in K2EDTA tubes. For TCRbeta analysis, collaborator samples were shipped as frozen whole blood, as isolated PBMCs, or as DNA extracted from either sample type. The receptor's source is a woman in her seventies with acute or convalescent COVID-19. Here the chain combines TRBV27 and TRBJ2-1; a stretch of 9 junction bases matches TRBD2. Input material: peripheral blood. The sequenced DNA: TGTGCCAGCAGTTTAGCGGGGGGGCCAGTTGAGCAGTTCTTC. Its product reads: CASSLAGGPVEQFF.